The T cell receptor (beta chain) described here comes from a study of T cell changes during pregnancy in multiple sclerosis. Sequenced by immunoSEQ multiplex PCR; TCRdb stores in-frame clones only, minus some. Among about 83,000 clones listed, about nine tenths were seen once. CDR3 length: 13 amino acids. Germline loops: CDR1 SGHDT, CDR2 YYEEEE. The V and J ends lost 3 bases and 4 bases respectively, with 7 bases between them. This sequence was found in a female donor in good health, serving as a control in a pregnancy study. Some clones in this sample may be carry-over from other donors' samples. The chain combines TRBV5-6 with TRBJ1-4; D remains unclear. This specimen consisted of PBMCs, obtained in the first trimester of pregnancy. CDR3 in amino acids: CASSSRVNEKLFF. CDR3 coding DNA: TGTGCCAGCAGCTCCCGTGTTAATGAAAAACTGTTTTTT.